These 10 T cell receptor beta chains share one sample of origin, sequenced in a study of blood T cell repertoires in COVID-19. The data were produced by immunoSEQ multiplex PCR, yet TCRdb's version contains in-frame clones alone and is incomplete. This table has roughly 180,000 clones, about 88% appearing once. The sample taken for sequencing was peripheral blood. The receptors shown here come from a woman aged 25 to 39 with active or convalescent COVID-19.

V usage is TRBV4-2 and J usage is TRBJ2-1, with 8 bases aligning to TRBD2. The trim removed 0 bases at V and 7 bases at J, leaving 14 bases unmatched. The germline CDR1 and CDR2 sequences are LGHNA and YNFKEQ. The CDR3 is 18 residues long. The chain's CDR3 is CASSQDLVRGGNLNEQFF. CDR3 in DNA: TGTGCCAGCAGCCAAGATCTTGTCCGGGGGGGCAATTTGAATGAGCAGTTCTTC.

The rearrangement links TRBV6-5 to TRBJ2-3; D gene uncertain. Looked up from germline, CDR1 is MNHEY and CDR2 is SVGAGI. The CDR3 is made up of 12 amino acids. V was pared by 7 bases and J by 3 bases, with 8 bases between. The CDR3 DNA is TGTGCCAGCACTCTCCAGACAGATACGCAGTATTTT. Translated, it gives CASTLQTDTQYF.

The chain combines TRBV5-5 with TRBJ2-3; D may be TRBD1 (5 bases). The germline gives CDR1 SGHKS, CDR2 YYEKEE (reference sequence). This CDR3 is 13 amino acids long. V was clipped by 2 bases and J by 5 bases, with 9 bases between them. CDR3 protein: CASSFVRGDTQYF. CDR3 coding DNA: TGTGCCAGCAGCTTTGTTAGGGGAGATACGCAGTATTTT.

This chain links TRBV6-1 with TRBJ2-4; D possibly corresponds to TRBD2 (6 bases). Trimming cost V 4 bases and J 0 bases, with 13 bases left between them. Per the germline V gene, CDR1 is MNHNS and CDR2 is SASEGT. CDR3 length equals 16 residues. CDR3 protein: CASSGAGSLAKNIQYF. In DNA form, the CDR3 reads TGTGCCAGCAGTGGGGCGGGGAGCCTAGCCAAAAACATTCAGTACTTC.

The CDR3 nucleotides are TGTGCCAGCAGTCTTGGACAGGTGTACCGGTATGGCTACACCTTC. It is translated as CASSLGQVYRYGYTF. The rearrangement uses TRBV28 and TRBJ1-2; 7 bases agree with TRBD1. The CDR3 is made up of 15 amino acids. V dropped 5 bases and J dropped 5; count of bases not matched to a gene: 11. Germline values: CDR1 MDHEN, CDR2 SYDVKM.

This chain uses TRBV12-3 or TRBV12-4 with TRBJ2-7, with D unclear. The ends were cut back, 3 bases at V and 2 bases at J, with 8 bases in the middle. CDR3 size: 13 residues. CDR3 sequence: CASSFSVTYEQYF. As DNA, the CDR3 is TGTGCCAGCAGTTTTTCAGTCACCTACGAGCAGTACTTC.

This clone occurred once. V and J are TRBV13 and TRBJ2-3, with D maybe TRBD2 (6 bases). Trimming took 0 bases from V and 1 from J, leaving 29 bases between them. CDR1 is PRHDT and CDR2 is FYEKMQ in the germline V gene (reference sequence). CDR3 size: 22 residues. In DNA form, the CDR3 reads TGTGCCAGCAGCTTAGGCCCGGACTACTGGCCCGGTGGGGTTTCAGGCACAGATACGCAGTATTTT. Translated, it gives CASSLGPDYWPGGVSGTDTQYF.

This chain joins TRBV5-1 and TRBJ2-3, with 8 bases lining up with TRBD2. Trimming removed 3 bases from V and 3 bases from J; junction bases left unmatched: 9. Germline V gives CDR1 SGHRS, CDR2 YFSETQ. The CDR3 contains 16 residues. CDR3 residues: CASSSGGGPGTDTQYF. The DNA for the CDR3 is TGCGCCAGCAGCTCCGGCGGGGGGCCGGGGACAGATACGCAGTATTTT.

The chain couples TRBV11-2 to TRBJ1-2, with TRBD1 identical over 8 bases. The CDR3 extends over 16 amino acids. Trimming removed 5 bases from V and 1 base from J; junction bases left unmatched: 9. Germline CDR1 is SGHAT and CDR2 is FQNNGV. The CDR3 is CASSTYDRGLNYGYTF. The CDR3 DNA reads TGTGCCAGCAGCACCTATGACAGGGGACTTAACTATGGCTACACCTTC. The variable domain in full, completed from reference TRBV11-2 and TRBJ1-2, reads EAGVAQSPRYKIIEKRQSVAFWCNPISGHATLYWYQQILGQGPKLLIQFQNNGVVDDSQLPKDRFSAERLKGVDSTLKIQPAKLEDSAVYLCASSTYDRGLNYGYTFGSGTRLTVV.

This chain uses TRBV3-1 (or the pseudogene TRBV3-2) with TRBJ2-2; D is unclear. V lost 4 bases, J lost 1 base, and 7 bases lay in between. This CDR3 region has 14 residues. The V gene's germline CDR1 is LGHDT and CDR2 YNNKEL (reference sequence). CDR3 nucleotides: TGTGCCAGCAGCCTAGTGCTGAACACCGGGGAGCTGTTTTTT. Translated, it gives CASSLVLNTGELFF.